This TCR beta chain originates from a study of T cells expressing NK-cell markers (TCRdb year 2020). With respect to the entire study: Three sorted T-cell subsets (CD3+CD56+NKG2C+, CD3+CD56+NKG2C- and CD3+CD56-NKG2C+) from several donors had their TCR beta-chain repertoires profiled. Of the eight sequenced donors, seven were found to be HCMV-seropositive and one was found to be HCMV-seronegative. The study sequenced eight donors, all healthy volunteers chosen at random: three men and five women. Sequencing of the libraries produced 2 x 150 bp reads on Illumina HiSeq 2000/2500, MiSeq or NextSeq. What the research found in general, with its limitations: Whether the expanded NKG2C-expressing T cell clones were specific for HCMV antigens was left unclear. For more than 5 donors, the dominant CD3+CD56+NKG2C+ clonotypes were among the top 10 CD8+ clonotypes and accounted for roughly 1.0-8% of CD8+ T cells. Those dominant clonotypes were again the most abundant among CD3+CD56-NKG2C+ cells in four donors, at roughly 25-65%.

In the case of this clonotype: Its antigen specificity is not known.

Sequenced using an Illumina HiSeq 2000. TCR beta cDNA libraries were made by 5'RACE template switching that added a universal primer site and unique molecular identifiers. Synthesis of cDNA was primed from the TCR beta constant segment and was followed by two consecutive PCR amplification steps. Turning to the authors' computational methods: Reads were demultiplexed and grouped by UMI with MIGEC, and clonotypes were assembled and quantified with MiTCR. To remove erroneous sequences, TCR cDNA sequences were retained only when supported by two or more reads. The tcR package was used for downstream repertoire analysis, and clonotypes were matched between fractions using CDR3 nucleotide sequence together with V segment. Antigen specificity was annotated against VDJdb with VDJmatch, allowing one amino acid substitution in CDR3. TCRdb reanalyzed the reads, keeping one entry per CDR3 protein sequence and omitting DNA. What appears here as the V and J calls and clone size reflects TCRdb's work, not the paper's. This sample's table carries approximately 460,000 distinct CDR3 sequences. The ten largest clones represent less than 7.5% of the sample.

The CDR3, from cysteine to phenylalanine, totals 16 residues. The DNA is not on file. CDR1 and CDR2 were assigned from the germline V gene as SGHRS and YFSETQ. HCMV-specific IgG was detected in serum with a commercial ELISA kit to determine HCMV serostatus. Ficoll density gradient centrifugation was used to isolate peripheral blood mononuclear cells from blood. The specimen sequenced was blood T cells: a sorted CD56 or NKG2C T cell subset, CD4+ or CD8+ T cells, or bulk PBMC T cells (not recorded which). The chain is made from TRBV5-1 and TRBJ2-3; the D gene TCRdb calls, TRBD2, cannot be checked with no DNA. The TCR originated in a woman between 18 and 75 years old in good health. The CDR3 loop reads CASSNIAGGIADTQYF.